This T cell receptor beta chain was retrieved from a study of cytomegalovirus exposure and HLA in healthy donors. Study information: Researchers previously reported finding 100 million or so unique TCR beta sequences from about 200 million T cells.

This clone came up a few times. Antigen: not known. Trimming pared 4 bases from V and 5 bases from J, leaving 11 bases between. The CDR3 has 12 residues. The germline V gene encodes CDR1 SQVTM and CDR2 ANQGSEA. With 60 Vbeta and 13 Jbeta primers, the PCR was carried out. The repertoire was sequenced with immunoSEQ multiplex PCR; TCRdb's copy has only in-frame clones and lacks some. The sample consists of around 170,000 clones, roughly 80% of them appearing once. Overall study findings and caveats: It was taken for granted in presence/absence analyses that sequencing depth across donors was roughly uniform. V- and J-gene trimming of TCR beta was linked (in a later analysis) to a missense DCLRE1C variant.

The chain combines TRBV29-1 with TRBJ1-2; D possibly corresponds to TRBD1 (5 bases). Sequencing input: PBMCs. The receptor's source is a middle-aged man in good health and CMV-seropositive. The CDR3 protein is CSVVGGGYGYTF. CDR3 sequence (DNA): TGCAGCGTTGTTGGGGGAGGGTATGGCTACACCTTC.